These 22 T cell receptor beta chains came from one sample sequenced in a study of identical twins. MiXCR was run by TCRdb on the 5' RACE reads, yielding one entry per CDR3 protein. The sample records around 220,000 distinct CDR3 sequences, roughly a tenth being singletons. Sequencing was done on a sample of memory T cells sorted from blood. All receptors come from a man aged 45-60 years in good health.

The chain employs TRBV2 and TRBJ2-1; 9 nucleotides align to TRBD2. V lost 2 bases to trimming and J lost 7 bases; unmatched junction nucleotides: 6. Germline values: CDR1 SNHLY, CDR2 FYNNEI. The CDR3 is made up of 15 amino acids. CDR3 bases: TGTGCCAGCAGTGAAAGGGCGGGGGGGTCGAATGAGCAGTTCTTC. It encodes CASSERAGGSNEQFF.

This clonotype showed up many times. The gene calls are TRBV4-3 and TRBJ2-7, with a weak D call TRBD1 (6 bases). Germline loops: CDR1 LGHNA, CDR2 YSLEER. V lost 0 bases and J 2 bases, leaving 14 bases between the germline ends. The CDR3 is 16 amino acids. Here the CDR3 DNA reads TGCGCCAGCAGCCAAGAAGGCAACAGGGCTCCCTACGAGCAGTACTTC. As protein: CASSQEGNRAPYEQYF.

This clonotype came up many times. The rearrangement joins TRBV20-1 to TRBJ2-7; D possibly matches TRBD1 or TRBD2 (5 bases each). Germline CDR1 reads DFQATT; CDR2 reads SNEGSKA (reference sequence). This CDR3 spans 13 amino acids. V lost 5 bases and J 3 bases, leaving 14 bases between the germline ends. DNA of the CDR3: TGCAGTGCTGGGGGTAGTCTTGACTACGAGCAGTACTTC. Amino acids: CSAGGSLDYEQYF.

This clonotype has ten or more counts. The rearrangement uses TRBV3-1 and TRBJ2-1, with D hard to call. V was trimmed by 2 bases and J by 0 bases, leaving 8 bases between them. This CDR3 spans 15 amino acids. The germline V gene has CDR1 LGHDT and CDR2 YNNKEL (reference sequence). For the CDR3, the DNA is TGTGCCAGCAGCCAAACGGCCCTCTCCTACAATGAGCAGTTCTTC. This translates into CASSQTALSYNEQFF.

The rearrangement uses TRBV20-1 and TRBJ2-1; D perhaps matches TRBD2 (5 bases). This CDR3 is built from 11 residues. Per the germline V gene, CDR1 is DFQATT and CDR2 is SNEGSKA (reference sequence). V lost 0 bases to trimming and J lost 12 bases, with 9 bases between them. The CDR3 region is CSARDEGLQFF. The CDR3 coding sequence is TGCAGTGCTAGAGATGAGGGCCTGCAGTTCTTC.

This clonotype was recorded many times. This chain links TRBV20-1 with TRBJ2-7; D gene ambiguous. The germline V gene encodes CDR1 DFQATT and CDR2 SNEGSKA (reference sequence). CDR3 size: 15 residues. V dropped 5 bases and J dropped 4 bases, with 21 bases sitting between them. CDR3 nucleotides: TGCAGTGCTTGGAATGTTCGGGCGGTAAATTACGAGCAGTACTTC. Protein product: CSAWNVRAVNYEQYF.

This clonotype showed up just a few times. The chain links TRBV7-6 to TRBJ2-3; TRBD1 aligns across 9 bases. CDR1 is SGHVS and CDR2 is FNYEAQ in the germline V gene. This CDR3 spans 15 amino acids. The V segment lost 5 bases and the J segment 4 bases; nucleotides outside the gene matches: 7. CDR3 bases: TGTGCCAGCAGCCCGAAGCGACAGGGGGCAGATACGCAGTATTTT. Its protein is CASSPKRQGADTQYF.

V is TRBV20-1 and J is TRBJ2-1; D perhaps matches TRBD1 (6 bases). CDR3 length equals 15 residues. Germline lookup yields CDR1 DFQATT and CDR2 SNEGSKA (reference sequence). The V end lost 3 bases, the J end lost 4 bases, and 16 bases lay between the germline ends. The CDR3 loop reads CSASKSSGHYNEQFF. CDR3 DNA sequence: TGCAGTGCTAGTAAATCGTCGGGACATTACAATGAGCAGTTCTTC.

This clonotype was detected ten times or more. The gene calls are TRBV4-3 and TRBJ1-3; D is uncertain. The germline CDR1 and CDR2 sequences are LGHNA and YSLEER. CDR3 length: 15 amino acids. V was shortened by 0 bases and J by 0 bases, with 6 bases between the two germline ends. This CDR3 is CASSQDPSSGNTIYF. CDR3 DNA sequence: TGCGCCAGCAGCCAAGATCCCAGCTCTGGAAACACCATATATTTT.

In its sample, this clonotype was seen many times. J is TRBJ2-5 and V is TRBV5-1; 7 bases line up with TRBD2. The germline gives CDR1 SGHRS, CDR2 YFSETQ. The CDR3 has 16 residues. The J segment lost 6 bases and the V segment lost 0 bases, leaving 11 bases of the junction unmatched. The CDR3 DNA sequence: TGCGCCAGCAGCTTGGAAAGGCGGGAGAGAAGAAAGACCCAGTACTTC. It encodes CASSLERRERRKTQYF.

There are many counts of this clonotype. The chain has TRBV5-1 and TRBJ2-3; 9 bases agree with TRBD1. CDR3 size: 16 residues. Germline CDR1 SGHRS, CDR2 YFSETQ. With V trimmed by 0 bases and J by 4 bases, 6 bases remained unmatched. The CDR3 nucleotides read TGCGCCAGCAGCTTGGATGGACAGGGGATTGCAGATACGCAGTATTTT. This sequence encodes CASSLDGQGIADTQYF.

The chain has TRBV20-1 and TRBJ2-7, with D uncertain. This CDR3 is 11 amino acids long. Trimming removed 0 bases from V and 3 bases from J, with 3 bases in between. Germline assignment: CDR1 DFQATT and CDR2 SNEGSKA (reference sequence). CDR3 protein: CSARESYEQYF. For the CDR3, the DNA is TGCAGTGCTAGAGAGAGCTACGAGCAGTACTTC.

At least ten counts were recorded for this clonotype. The chain is built from TRBV5-1 and TRBJ2-3, with 10 positions matching TRBD2. The J segment lost 4 bases and the V segment lost 1 base, leaving 6 bases of the junction unmatched. The length of the CDR3 is 16 residues. Germline CDR1 and CDR2: SGHRS and YFSETQ. The CDR3 protein is CASSLTSGVVADTQYF. CDR3 sequence (DNA): TGCGCCAGCAGCTTGACTAGCGGGGTGGTCGCAGATACGCAGTATTTT.

This clonotype was recorded at least ten times. J is TRBJ2-1 and V is TRBV27; 14 bases align to TRBD2. Losses at the gene ends were 4 bases for V and 7 bases for J; bases not matched to a gene: 12. The CDR3 sequence is 18 residues long. Germline CDR1 MNHEY, CDR2 SMNVEV (reference sequence). CDR3 protein: CASSSLAGLAGDDNEQFF. CDR3 in DNA: TGTGCCAGCAGTTCCCTAGCGGGACTAGCGGGAGACGATAATGAGCAGTTCTTC.

The rearrangement uses TRBV19 and TRBJ1-6, with D tentatively TRBD1 (5 bases). The germline CDR1 and CDR2 sequences are LNHDA and SQIVND (reference sequence). The CDR3 is 13 residues long. With 3 bases removed from V and 7 bases from J, the gap between germline ends came to 7 bases. The DNA for the CDR3 is TGTGCCAGTAGTATGGGGGTGAATTCACCCCTCCACTTT. This encodes CASSMGVNSPLHF.

The sample holds many counts of this clonotype. The chain has TRBV4-1 and TRBJ2-2; D is perhaps TRBD2 (5 bases). CDR1 is MGHRA, CDR2 YSYEKL, per germline. The V and J ends lost 4 bases and 1 base respectively, with 16 bases between them. This CDR3 spans 17 amino acids. The CDR3 reads CASSPIGRRRNTGELFF. In nucleotides, the CDR3 is TGCGCCAGCAGCCCGATTGGGCGGAGGAGGAACACCGGGGAGCTGTTTTTT.

The J gene is TRBJ2-1, the V gene TRBV12-5, with 7 bases aligning to TRBD1. The ends lost 2 bases at V and 7 bases at J; junction bases unmatched: 2. The CDR3 has 13 residues. Germline V CDR1 and CDR2: LGHNT, FRNRAP. The CDR3 loop reads CASGLSGGNEQFF. The CDR3 bases are TGTGCTAGTGGTTTGTCAGGGGGTAATGAGCAGTTCTTC.

The chain employs TRBV3-1 and TRBJ1-2; D not resolved. The CDR3 has 15 residues. Trimming removed 4 bases from V and 2 bases from J, with 14 bases in between. Germline V CDR1 and CDR2: LGHDT, YNNKEL (reference sequence). CDR3 region: CASSPLGQTNYGYTF. CDR3 coding DNA: TGTGCCAGCAGCCCCCTTGGGCAGACCAACTATGGCTACACCTTC. Combining the CDR3 with reference TRBV3-1 and TRBJ1-2 gives the whole variable domain DTAVSQTPKYLVTQMGNDKSIKCEQNLGHDTMYWYKQDSKKFLKIMFSYNNKELIINETVPNRFSPKSPDKAHLNLHINSLELGDSAVYFCASSPLGQTNYGYTFGSGTRLTVV.

This clonotype came up a few times. The gene calls are TRBV29-1 and TRBJ1-1, with D perhaps matching TRBD1 (6 bases). This CDR3 is 13 amino acids long. Germline-derived CDR1 and CDR2 are SQVTM and ANQGSEA. With 5 bases removed from V and 1 base from J, the gap between germline ends came to 11 bases. For the CDR3, the DNA is TGCAGCGTTAAGGGACATCGGAACACTGAAGCTTTCTTT. It yields the protein CSVKGHRNTEAFF. Variable domain in full (rest from reference TRBV29-1 and TRBJ1-1): SAVISQKPSRDICQRGTSLTIQCQVDSQVTMMFWYRQQPGQSLTLIATANQGSEATYESGFVIDKFPISRPNLTFSTLTVSNMSPEDSSIYLCSVKGHRNTEAFFGQGTRLTVV.

The V and J genes are TRBV4-3 and TRBJ2-1; TRBD2 matches at 10 bases. J gave up 2 bases and V 1 base, and 5 bases lay outside the gene matches. CDR1 is LGHNA, CDR2 YSLEER, per germline. The CDR3 is made up of 17 amino acids. As DNA, the CDR3 is TGCGCCAGCAGCCAAGCGCCTAGCGGGGGAGCCTACAATGAGCAGTTCTTC. Its translation is CASSQAPSGGAYNEQFF.

This clonotype was counted between two and nine times. This rearrangement joins TRBV7-6 to TRBJ2-1, with D possibly TRBD2 on 6 matching bases. Germline V gene data show CDR1 as SGHVS and CDR2 as FNYEAQ. Trimming left V 2 bases short and J 0 bases short, with 14 bases between. This CDR3 comprises 17 residues. The CDR3 loop is CASSLLVSGNSYNEQFF. CDR3 nucleotide sequence: TGTGCCAGCAGCTTACTCGTTAGCGGAAACTCCTACAATGAGCAGTTCTTC. The whole variable domain, filled in from reference TRBV7-6 and TRBJ2-1, reads GAGVSQSPRYKVTKRGQDVALRCDPISGHVSLYWYRQALGQGPEFLTYFNYEAQQDKSGLPNDRFSAERPEGSISTLTIQRTEQRDSAMYRCASSLLVSGNSYNEQFFGPGTRLTVL.

This sequence joins TRBV24-1 and TRBJ1-2; D may be TRBD1 (6 bases). This CDR3 region has 15 residues. The germline V gene has CDR1 KGHDR and CDR2 SFDVKD. V was trimmed by 7 bases and J by 5 bases, leaving 19 bases between them. In nucleotides, the CDR3 is TGTGCCACCAGCCGAGGGGCAGGGGAGTCATATGGCTACACCTTC. This translates into CATSRGAGESYGYTF.